The next 21 T cell receptor beta chains were all read from a single sample in a study of T cells after yellow fever vaccination. TCRdb itself ran the 5' RACE reads through MiXCR, one entry per CDR3 protein. This table has about 74,000 distinct CDR3 sequences, around 7% appearing once. The starting material was CD8+ T cells sorted from PBMCs, obtained 5 to 6 days after the first yellow fever vaccination. The receptor source for this set is a man between 18 and 29 years old who received the YFV17D yellow fever vaccine.

The genes are TRBV7-9 and TRBJ1-3; TRBD1 is a possible D gene (5 bases). This CDR3 is 16 amino acids long. CDR1 is SEHNR and CDR2 is FQNEAQ in the germline V gene (reference sequence). The V and J ends lost 5 bases and 0 bases respectively, with 14 bases between them. The CDR3 nucleotides read TGTGCCAGCAGCCTATCGGGGGTCAGCTCTGGAAACACCATATATTTT. Translating it yields CASSLSGVSSGNTIYF.

This clonotype occurred a few times. The chain couples TRBV6-1 to TRBJ1-5; 8 nucleotides agree with TRBD1. This CDR3 contains 13 residues. Trimming at V came to 9 bases and at J to 7 bases, leaving 8 bases not matched to a gene. Germline V gives CDR1 MNHNS, CDR2 SASEGT. This chain's CDR3 is CASRTGRDQPQHF. The CDR3 nucleotides read TGTGCCAGTAGGACAGGGCGCGACCAGCCCCAGCATTTT.

This rearrangement joins TRBV7-2 to TRBJ1-3, with TRBD1 identical over 9 bases. V was pared by 5 bases and J by 7 bases, with 9 bases of the junction left unmatched. There are 15 residues in the CDR3. Germline loops: CDR1 SGHTA, CDR2 FQGNSA. The CDR3 sequence is CASSLRDRAGNTIYF. CDR3 coding DNA: TGTGCCAGCAGCCTGCGGGACAGGGCCGGGAACACCATATATTTT.

This clonotype was recorded at least ten times. The chain carries TRBV5-1 and TRBJ1-2; 9 bases map to TRBD1. Unmatched junction bases numbered 1, after V lost 1 base and J lost 6 bases. The CDR3 has 13 amino acids. Germline V CDR1 and CDR2: SGHRS, YFSETQ. Written as DNA, the CDR3 is TGCGCCAGCAGCTTGACAGGGGGCGATGGCTACACCTTC. Translation: CASSLTGGDGYTF.

This clonotype was counted a few times. The gene calls are TRBV4-2 and TRBJ2-5; the D gene is possibly TRBD2 (6 bases). From germline, CDR1 is LGHNA and CDR2 YNFKEQ. The V and J ends lost 1 base and 2 bases respectively, with 11 bases between them. The CDR3 runs to 15 residues. CDR3: CASSQVVRGQETQYF. CDR3 nucleotides: TGTGCCAGCAGCCAAGTTGTGCGGGGTCAAGAGACCCAGTACTTC.

This clonotype was detected ten times or more. The chain uses TRBV5-1 and TRBJ2-5; a possible D gene is TRBD2 (6 bases). The germline gives CDR1 SGHRS, CDR2 YFSETQ. The CDR3 has 14 amino acids. Trimming stripped 2 bases from V and 0 bases from J, with 8 bases between. In nucleotides, the CDR3 is TGCGCCAGCAGCTTTCGGGGGTACCAAGAGACCCAGTACTTC. Translated: CASSFRGYQETQYF.

V and J are TRBV6-2 or TRBV6-3 and TRBJ2-1; D is uncertain. Per the germline V gene, CDR1 is MNHEY and CDR2 is SVGEGT. This CDR3 is 13 amino acids long. Trimming took 7 bases from V and 10 from J, leaving 17 bases between them. Written as DNA, the CDR3 is TGTGCCAGCACCCACGAGCCCCCCTACGAGCAGTTCTTC. Translating it yields CASTHEPPYEQFF.

V gene TRBV29-1 combines with J gene TRBJ2-6; D is unclear. This CDR3 has 13 amino acids. CDR1 is SQVTM, CDR2 ANQGSEA, per germline. Trimming removed 7 bases from V and 2 bases from J, with 9 bases in between. CDR3 nucleotides: TGCAGCGCTACCGAAGCTGGGGCCAACGTCCTGACTTTC. This codes for CSATEAGANVLTF.

By share, this clonotype ranks as medium-sized. V and J are TRBV6-2 or TRBV6-3 and TRBJ2-7, with TRBD1 matching over 11 bases. The ends lost 0 bases at V and 3 bases at J; junction bases unmatched: 1. The CDR3 extends over 15 amino acids. CDR1 MNHEY and CDR2 SVGEGT come from the germline V gene. The CDR3 DNA reads TGTGCCAGCAGTTACTCCGGGACAGGGGGCTACGAGCAGTACGTC. It yields the protein CASSYSGTGGYEQYV.

This clonotype has a count of ten or more. The V gene is TRBV12-1, the J gene TRBJ2-2; the table's D call, TRBD2, has no DNA check behind it. TRBV12-1 is classified as a pseudogene. The CDR3 has 18 amino acids. CDR3 DNA sequence: TGTGCCAGCAGCTTCCGGGGACTAGCGGGGTCGAACACCGGGGAGCTGTTTTTT. It codes for CASSFRGLAGSNTGELFF.

The J gene is TRBJ2-7, the V gene TRBV6-2 or TRBV6-3; possibly TRBD2 for D (7 bases). Germline V gene sequence: CDR1 MNHEY, CDR2 SVGEGT. This CDR3 has 15 residues. The V and J ends lost 6 bases and 1 base respectively, with 16 bases between them. CDR3 DNA: TGTGCCAGCAGCATGCCCCGGGGGGCGTCCTACGAGCAGTACTTC. This gives the protein CASSMPRGASYEQYF.

This clonotype came up a few times. The chain joins TRBV14 to TRBJ1-1; D remains ambiguous. V lost 2 bases, J lost 0 bases, and 4 bases lay in between. The germline V gene encodes CDR1 SGHDN and CDR2 FVKESK. The CDR3 covers 13 residues. The CDR3 protein is CASSQLLNTEAFF. The CDR3 nucleotides read TGTGCCAGCAGCCAACTTCTGAACACTGAAGCTTTCTTT.

This clonotype was counted a few times. The chain employs TRBV5-6 and TRBJ2-1; tentatively, D is TRBD1 (7 bases). CDR1 is SGHDT and CDR2 is YYEEEE in the germline V gene. CDR3 size: 14 residues. The V end was cut by 9 bases, the J end by 5 bases, with 18 bases between. CDR3 in DNA: TGTGCCATCGGCCCCGCGGGACAGCACAATGAGCAGTTCTTC. Protein: CAIGPAGQHNEQFF.

This chain uses TRBV27 with TRBJ2-3; D tentatively reads TRBD1 or TRBD2 (5 bases each). This CDR3 contains 15 residues. V lost 2 bases and J lost 1, with 10 bases in between. Looked up from germline, CDR1 is MNHEY and CDR2 is SMNVEV (reference sequence). The CDR3 DNA reads as TGTGCCAGCAGTTTAGAGGGACGCCGCACAGATACGCAGTATTTT. It is translated as CASSLEGRRTDTQYF.

This chain connects TRBV4-2 to TRBJ2-6, with a possible D match to TRBD1 (6 bases). This CDR3 has 19 amino acids. The germline gives CDR1 LGHNA, CDR2 YNFKEQ. Trimming removed 1 base at V and 2 bases at J, with 18 bases between. The CDR3 protein is CASSQVFTGNLPGANVLTF. In DNA form, the CDR3 reads TGTGCCAGCAGCCAAGTCTTCACAGGGAACTTGCCTGGGGCCAACGTCCTGACTTTC.

This clonotype was observed a few times. The rearrangement links TRBV6-2 or TRBV6-3 to TRBJ1-2; TRBD1 matches 7 bases. Trimming took 11 bases from V and 6 from J; bases not matched to a gene: 12. There are 13 residues in the CDR3. CDR1 MNHEY and CDR2 SVGEGT come from the germline V gene. The CDR3 sequence: CAAGQSLSHGYTF. The CDR3 coding sequence is TGTGCCGCGGGACAGTCTCTATCCCATGGCTACACCTTC.

Many counts were recorded for this clonotype. V is TRBV4-2 and J is TRBJ2-5; TRBD1 matches at 9 bases. There are 15 residues in the CDR3. Germline CDR1 LGHNA, CDR2 YNFKEQ. With V trimmed by 1 base and J by 4 bases, 4 bases remained unmatched. CDR3 nucleotides: TGTGCCAGCAGCCAAGTTCGGACAGGGGTAGAGACCCAGTACTTC. It encodes CASSQVRTGVETQYF.

This clonotype has ten or more counts. This chain connects TRBV4-2 to TRBJ2-1; unclear D gene. Per germline, CDR1 LGHNA and CDR2 YNFKEQ. The V end lost 4 bases, the J end lost 3 bases, and 7 bases lay between the germline ends. The CDR3 contains 13 residues. The CDR3 sequence: CASSPENYNEQFF. The CDR3 DNA follows: TGTGCCAGCAGCCCCGAGAACTACAATGAGCAGTTCTTC.

This clonotype was observed at least ten times. This sequence joins TRBV3-1 and TRBJ2-2; 12 positions agree with TRBD1. This CDR3 is 16 amino acids long. V lost 3 bases to trimming and J lost 9 bases; unmatched junction nucleotides: 8. Germline CDR1 is LGHDT and CDR2 is YNNKEL (reference sequence). The CDR3 sequence is CASSQTSGTGGRELFF. The CDR3 DNA reads as TGTGCCAGCAGCCAGACTTCCGGGACAGGGGGCCGGGAGCTGTTTTTT.

In its sample, this clonotype was seen a few times. The chain has TRBV2 and TRBJ1-1; no firm D call. The CDR3 runs to 15 residues. In germline, CDR1 is SNHLY, CDR2 FYNNEI. V lost 3 bases and J lost 1, with 12 bases in between. CDR3 sequence (DNA): TGTGCCAGCAGTGACTTCAGGTTGACGAACACTGAAGCTTTCTTT. Translation: CASSDFRLTNTEAFF.

The chain carries TRBV30 and TRBJ1-1; no reliable D call. V was shortened by 3 bases and J by 6 bases, with 8 bases between the two germline ends. Germline-derived CDR1 and CDR2 are GTSNPN and SVGIG (reference sequence). CDR3 length: 11 residues. For the CDR3, the DNA is TGTGCCTGGAGGTGGGGATCTGAAGCTTTCTTT. As protein: CAWRWGSEAFF.